One and the same sample provided the 19 T cell receptor beta chains below, sequenced in a study of blood T cells in healthy people across ages. A J-beta primer mix and a sample-barcoded 5' primer were used in a second PCR of roughly 7 to 12 cycles. TCRdb reanalysed the 5' RACE reads using MiXCR and keeps one entry per CDR3 protein. This sample yields roughly 1,800,000 distinct CDR3 sequences, of which around 48% are seen a single time; over 2% belongs to the top ten. The specimen was blood. These receptors were taken from a woman in her 40s in good health.

This chain connects TRBV20-1 to TRBJ2-3; D is ambiguous. CDR1 DFQATT and CDR2 SNEGSKA come from the germline V gene (reference sequence). V was pared by 5 bases and J by 4 bases, with 7 bases between. The CDR3 sequence is 11 residues long. CDR3 coding DNA: TGCAGTGCTTATAATGCAGATACGCAGTATTTT. It translates to CSAYNADTQYF.

The CDR3 spells CSAGPRLDQETQYF. CDR3 nucleotide sequence: TGCAGTGCTGGGCCCCGACTGGACCAAGAGACCCAGTACTTC. The V gene is TRBV20-1, the J gene TRBJ2-5; no clear D gene. The germline gives CDR1 DFQATT, CDR2 SNEGSKA (reference sequence). The V end was cut by 5 bases, the J end by 0 bases, with 13 bases between. This CDR3 has 14 amino acids.

This rearrangement joins TRBV4-1 to TRBJ2-7, with a tentative D call TRBD1 (7 bases). The V end lost 1 base, the J end lost 11 bases, and 21 bases lay between the germline ends. Germline loops: CDR1 MGHRA, CDR2 YSYEKL. The CDR3 loop spans 15 amino acids. The CDR3 nucleotides read TGCGCCAGCAGCCAAGGGGGGGCAGGGGGGCGTACAAAGTACTTC. As protein: CASSQGGAGGRTKYF.

The V call is TRBV6-6, the J call TRBJ1-2; D gene uncertain. V was clipped by 2 bases and J by 2 bases, with 12 bases between them. The germline CDR1 and CDR2 sequences are MNHNY and SVGAGI (reference sequence). The CDR3 totals 15 residues. The CDR3 DNA sequence: TGTGCCAGCAGTTACGGTGCAGGCCCAAACTATGGCTACACCTTC. It encodes CASSYGAGPNYGYTF.

The chain has TRBV2 and TRBJ1-4; D not resolved. V lost 0 bases and J 11 bases, leaving 7 bases between the germline ends. Germline V gives CDR1 SNHLY, CDR2 FYNNEI. This CDR3 contains 12 residues. CDR3 DNA: TGTGCCAGCAGTGAAGCCCGGCCGAAACTGTTTTTT. Its translation is CASSEARPKLFF.

The CDR3 bases are TGTGCCAGCGGAGACCCATCTGGGGCCAACGTCCTGACTTTC. Its translation is CASGDPSGANVLTF. The chain employs TRBV6-2 or TRBV6-3 and TRBJ2-6; D unresolved. Germline assignment: CDR1 MNHEY and CDR2 SVGEGT. Trimming took off 8 bases at V and 1 base at J, with 9 bases between the two ends. The CDR3 sequence is 14 residues long.

This clonotype was seen a handful of times. The chain carries TRBV7-2 and TRBJ2-3, with D hard to call. The CDR3 covers 14 residues. V lost 5 bases to trimming and J lost 6 bases, with 15 bases between them. Germline values: CDR1 SGHTA, CDR2 FQGNSA. CDR3: CASSPPAGPDTQYF. CDR3 coding DNA: TGTGCCAGCAGCCCACCGGCTGGCCCGGATACGCAGTATTTT.

In DNA form, the CDR3 reads TGTGCCAGCAGCCAAGTAGGGGGCGCGGAGGAAAAACTGTTTTTT. Its protein product is CASSQVGGAEEKLFF. This chain connects TRBV4-2 to TRBJ1-4; 7 positions agree with TRBD1. With V trimmed by 1 base and J by 8 bases, 7 bases remained unmatched. CDR1 is LGHNA and CDR2 is YNFKEQ in the germline V gene. The CDR3 spans 15 residues.

This clonotype was found a few times. V is TRBV4-1 and J is TRBJ1-5; no firm D call. The CDR3 has 18 residues. V was shortened by 3 bases and J by 2 bases, with 20 bases between the two germline ends. CDR1 and CDR2 from the germline V gene are MGHRA and YSYEKL. Here the CDR3 DNA reads TGCGCCAGCAGCCAGGGCCCGGCAGTTTCTCAAGGCAATCAGCCCCAGCATTTT. This translates into CASSQGPAVSQGNQPQHF.

V gene TRBV6-2 or TRBV6-3 combines with J gene TRBJ1-2, with 8 bases fitting TRBD1. Germline V lookup: CDR1 MNHEY, CDR2 SVGEGT. This CDR3 spans 13 amino acids. J lost 6 bases, V lost 2 bases, and 2 bases had no gene match. The CDR3: CASSYATGDGYTF. CDR3 DNA sequence: TGTGCCAGCAGTTACGCGACAGGGGATGGCTACACCTTC.

This clonotype appeared a few times. Here the CDR3 reads CASSSGLRPTNQETQYF. The CDR3 region has the DNA TGCGCCAGCAGCTCTGGGCTGAGACCTACAAATCAAGAGACCCAGTACTTC. The chain employs TRBV5-1 and TRBJ2-5; D call uncertain. Trimming left V 3 bases short and J 2 bases short, with 20 bases between. Per germline, CDR1 SGHRS and CDR2 YFSETQ. There are 17 residues in the CDR3.

There are a few counts of this clonotype. The V gene is TRBV27, the J gene TRBJ2-7; D possibly matches TRBD1 or TRBD2 (6 bases each). Germline-derived CDR1 and CDR2 are MNHEY and SMNVEV (reference sequence). The V end lost 5 bases, the J end lost 6 bases, and 17 bases lay between the germline ends. CDR3 length: 14 residues. This CDR3 is CASSLRGVGGEQYF. CDR3 DNA: TGTGCCAGCAGTCTCAGGGGTGTGGGAGGCGAGCAGTACTTC.

The chain employs TRBV7-2 and TRBJ2-5; D is unclear. The V gene lost 0 bases and the J gene lost 13 bases, with 15 bases spanning the gap. CDR1 and CDR2 (germline): SGHTA, FQGNSA. The CDR3 has 13 amino acids. CDR3 coding DNA: TGTGCCAGCAGCTTAGCGTACATTGACGAGCGGTACTTC. This encodes CASSLAYIDERYF.

This clonotype was found a few times. This chain uses TRBV6-5 with TRBJ1-2; the D is unclear. This CDR3 contains 13 residues. V was clipped by 2 bases and J by 0 bases, with 4 bases between them. Germline CDR1 is MNHEY and CDR2 is SVGAGI. CDR3 region: CASSYRTNYGYTF. CDR3 bases: TGTGCCAGCAGTTACAGGACTAACTATGGCTACACCTTC.

The chain uses TRBV27 and TRBJ2-5; possible D gene TRBD1, 6 bases. The V and J ends lost 3 bases and 4 bases respectively, with 15 bases between them. The CDR3 has 15 amino acids. Germline-derived CDR1 and CDR2 are MNHEY and SMNVEV (reference sequence). CDR3 region: CASSFHNRVSETQYF. The CDR3 DNA follows: TGTGCCAGCAGTTTCCATAACAGGGTTTCAGAGACCCAGTACTTC.

In its sample, this clonotype was seen a few times. The gene calls are TRBV13 and TRBJ2-1, with TRBD2 matching 11 bases. The V and J ends lost 4 bases and 8 bases, in that order; junction bases with no gene match: 7. This CDR3 contains 15 residues. Germline CDR1 PRHDT, CDR2 FYEKMQ (reference sequence). The CDR3 loop reads CASSSRLAGRHEQFF. Here the CDR3 DNA reads TGTGCCAGCAGCTCCAGACTAGCGGGGAGGCATGAGCAGTTCTTC. The complete variable domain, with remaining parts taken from reference TRBV13 and TRBJ2-1, reads AAGVIQSPRHLIKEKRETATLKCYPIPRHDTVYWYQQGPGQDPQFLISFYEKMQSDKGSIPDRFSAQQFSDYHSELNMSSLELGDSALYFCASSSRLAGRHEQFFGPGTRLTVL.

This clonotype has just a few counts. This chain uses TRBV7-2 with TRBJ2-4; TRBD1 agrees at 11 bases. There are 15 residues in the CDR3. V shed 5 bases and J 5 bases; nucleotides not matched to a gene: 5. The germline V gene encodes CDR1 SGHTA and CDR2 FQGNSA. The CDR3 region is CASSSGTGGQNIQYF. CDR3 bases: TGTGCCAGCAGCAGCGGGACAGGGGGACAAAACATTCAGTACTTC.

The chain joins TRBV29-1 to TRBJ2-3, with 11 positions matching TRBD1. CDR3 length equals 15 residues. CDR1 and CDR2 (germline): SQVTM, ANQGSEA. V dropped 5 bases and J dropped 3; count of bases not matched to a gene: 7. CDR3 nucleotide sequence: TGCAGCGTTTTTAGGGGGACAGGGGGTACAGATACGCAGTATTTT. It translates to CSVFRGTGGTDTQYF.

V and J are TRBV28 and TRBJ2-1, with no clear D. With 7 bases removed from V and 9 bases from J, the gap between germline ends came to 13 bases. The germline V gene has CDR1 MDHEN and CDR2 SYDVKM. The CDR3 is 12 amino acids. As DNA, the CDR3 is TGTGCCAGCACCTCCGGGCCGGGTGAGCAGTTCTTC. Its translation: CASTSGPGEQFF.